The rows below give T cell receptor beta chains drawn from one sample of a study of naive and memory T cell subsets. Via MiXCR, TCRdb re-called the UMI-ligation and nested PCR reads, giving one row per CDR3 protein. The sample carries 120,000 to 150,000 distinct CDR3 sequences, roughly 22% recorded once. The sequencing sample was made of naive CD4+ T cells from blood. These receptors were collected from a human donor in good health. Both conserved end residues are part of each CDR3. Fields, in order: clone size, J gene, D gene, V gene, CDR3 protein, CDR3 DNA. The D gene is left open where the match is weak. Not all rows give a size; the values are once, few, many and, for expanded clones, a class.

size: -
J: TRBJ2-5
D: -
V: TRBV7-9
CDR3: CASSLLAEEETQYF
DNA: TGTGCCAGCAGCTTATTAGCGGAGGAAGAGACCCAGTACTTC

size: -
J: TRBJ2-4
D: TRBD1
V: TRBV19
CDR3: CASSKRDRANIQYF
DNA: TGTGCCAGTAGTAAAAGGGACAGGGCAAACATTCAGTACTTC

size: few
J: TRBJ2-2
D: -
V: TRBV29-1
CDR3: CSGRLVGTGELFF
DNA: TGCAGCGGGCGACTAGTCGGCACCGGGGAGCTGTTTTTT

size: -
J: TRBJ1-3
D: TRBD1
V: TRBV7-8
CDR3: CASTGQGGNTIYF
DNA: TGTGCCAGCACCGGACAGGGCGGAAACACCATATATTTT

size: -
J: TRBJ2-3
D: -
V: TRBV5-1
CDR3: CASSLVGRFTDTQYF
DNA: TGCGCCAGCAGCTTGGTTGGGCGATTCACAGATACGCAGTATTTT

size: few
J: TRBJ2-7
D: -
V: TRBV28
CDR3: CASTMGQVVYEQYF
DNA: TGTGCCAGCACGATGGGGCAGGTGGTCTACGAGCAGTACTTC

size: -
J: TRBJ2-1
D: TRBD1
V: TRBV5-1
CDR3: CASSPRLWQGANNEQFF
DNA: TGCGCCAGCAGCCCCCGGCTCTGGCAGGGGGCGAACAATGAGCAGTTCTTC

size: many
J: TRBJ1-3
D: -
V: TRBV10-3
CDR3: CATRHGGSGNTIYF
DNA: TGTGCCACAAGACACGGAGGCTCTGGAAACACCATATATTTT

size: few
J: TRBJ2-5
D: TRBD1
V: TRBV20-1
CDR3: CSARDRQETQYF
DNA: TGCAGTGCTCGGGACAGACAAGAGACCCAGTACTTC

size: -
J: TRBJ2-3
D: -
V: TRBV20-1
CDR3: CSARRAGRTDTQYF
DNA: TGCAGTGCCAGACGCGCGGGGCGCACAGATACGCAGTATTTT

size: -
J: TRBJ2-7
D: -
V: TRBV7-9
CDR3: CASSLDLTRYEQYF
DNA: TGTGCCAGCAGCTTAGACCTAACCCGCTACGAGCAGTACTTC

size: -
J: TRBJ2-2
D: -
V: TRBV5-1
CDR3: CASSYLRGELFF
DNA: TGCGCCAGCAGCTACCTACGCGGGGAGCTGTTTTTT

size: few
J: TRBJ1-5
D: TRBD1
V: TRBV25-1
CDR3: CASSESGQDNQPQHF
DNA: TGTGCCAGCAGTGAATCTGGACAGGACAATCAGCCCCAGCATTTT

size: -
J: TRBJ2-1
D: TRBD2
V: TRBV7-8
CDR3: CASSPGTSEYYNEQFF
DNA: TGTGCCAGCAGCCCCGGGACTAGCGAATACTACAATGAGCAGTTCTTC

size: few
J: TRBJ1-4
D: -
V: TRBV28
CDR3: CASSRTEEKLFF
DNA: TGTGCCAGCAGCCGGACAGAAGAAAAACTGTTTTTT

size: few
J: TRBJ2-3
D: -
V: TRBV12-3/TRBV12-4
CDR3: CASSVVYSSTDTQYF
DNA: TGTGCCAGCAGTGTAGTCTATAGTAGCACAGATACGCAGTATTTT

size: -
J: TRBJ2-1
D: TRBD2
V: TRBV2
CDR3: CASRRTRRPLAYNEQFF
DNA: TGTGCCAGCAGGCGGACTAGGAGGCCTCTCGCCTACAATGAGCAGTTCTTC

size: -
J: TRBJ2-1
D: -
V: TRBV28
CDR3: CASSSGPGGSF
DNA: TGTGCCAGCAGTTCCGGCCCTGGGGGGTCCTTC

size: -
J: TRBJ2-1
D: -
V: TRBV3-1
CDR3: CASSQELGIYNEQFF
DNA: TGTGCCAGCAGCCAAGAGCTCGGGATTTACAATGAGCAGTTCTTC

size: few
J: TRBJ2-5
D: TRBD2
V: TRBV6-2/TRBV6-3
CDR3: CASSSPGLAARQETQYF
DNA: TGTGCCAGCAGTTCCCCAGGACTAGCGGCGCGCCAAGAGACCCAGTACTTC

size: few
J: TRBJ2-7
D: -
V: TRBV15
CDR3: CATSRAPGLGSYEQYF
DNA: TGTGCCACCAGCAGAGCACCGGGGCTGGGGAGCTACGAGCAGTACTTC

size: -
J: TRBJ1-2
D: -
V: TRBV18
CDR3: CASSPLAGDGYTF
DNA: TGTGCCAGCTCACCCCTTGCCGGGGATGGCTACACCTTC

size: once
J: TRBJ2-7
D: -
V: TRBV27
CDR3: CASSLTRQRSHYEQYF
DNA: TGTGCCAGCAGTTTAACTCGCCAGCGGAGTCACTACGAGCAGTACTTC

size: -
J: TRBJ2-3
D: TRBD2
V: TRBV7-6
CDR3: CASSHSGREDTQYF
DNA: TGTGCCAGCAGCCATAGCGGGAGGGAGGATACGCAGTATTTT

size: -
J: TRBJ1-2
D: TRBD1
V: TRBV19
CDR3: CASSIVGGYDYGYTF
DNA: TGTGCCAGTAGTATAGTAGGGGGCTACGACTATGGCTACACCTTC

size: -
J: TRBJ1-2
D: -
V: TRBV28
CDR3: CAWLSDYGYTF
DNA: TGTGCATGGCTCTCGGACTATGGCTACACCTTC

size: -
J: TRBJ2-1
D: TRBD2
V: TRBV6-2/TRBV6-3
CDR3: CASSYSFGLAGGRSSYNEQFF
DNA: TGTGCCAGCAGTTACTCTTTCGGGCTAGCGGGAGGACGAAGCTCCTACAATGAGCAGTTCTTC

size: few
J: TRBJ2-5
D: TRBD2
V: TRBV28
CDR3: CASSLLTSGSAETQYF
DNA: TGTGCCAGCAGTTTATTAACTAGCGGGAGCGCAGAGACCCAGTACTTC

size: -
J: TRBJ2-7
D: -
V: TRBV5-1
CDR3: CASSLAPSIEQYF
DNA: TGCGCCAGCAGCTTGGCCCCCTCGATCGAGCAGTACTTC

size: -
J: TRBJ1-1
D: -
V: TRBV6-5
CDR3: CATSFSLNTEAFF
DNA: TGTGCCACAAGCTTTAGCCTGAACACTGAAGCTTTCTTT

size: few
J: TRBJ1-1
D: -
V: TRBV20-1
CDR3: CSARDMINTEAFF
DNA: TGCAGTGCCAGGGACATGATAAACACTGAAGCTTTCTTT